These 8 T cell receptor beta chains share one sample of origin, sequenced in a study of OX40 agonist ivuxolimab in advanced cancers. Measured with immunoSEQ multiplex PCR; TCRdb has only the in-frame clones, and not every one. The data show tens of thousands of clones, more than 75% seen once. This specimen consisted of CD4+ or CD8+ T cells sorted from blood, obtained in a trial of the OX40 agonist ivuxolimab. The source of these receptors is an adult with an advanced solid tumor such as melanoma, head and neck, liver or kidney cancer.

The chain is built from TRBV5-1 and TRBJ1-3; 7 positions match TRBD1. Trimming cost V 4 bases and J 2 bases; bases outside gene matches: 3. The CDR3 loop spans 14 amino acids. Germline-derived CDR1 and CDR2 are SGHRS and YFSETQ. The CDR3 nucleotides are TGCGCCAGCAGCCTCAGGGGGGCTGGAAACACCATATATTTT. Its protein product is CASSLRGAGNTIYF. Full variable domain (missing parts from reference TRBV5-1 and TRBJ1-3): KAGVTQTPRYLIKTRGQQVTLSCSPISGHRSVSWYQQTPGQGLQFLFEYFSETQRNKGNFPGRFSGRQFSNSRSEMNVSTLELGDSALYLCASSLRGAGNTIYFGEGSWLTVV.

The chain carries TRBV2 and TRBJ1-5; D is uncertain. Trimming removed 4 bases at V and 0 bases at J, with 19 bases between. This CDR3 contains 18 residues. Per germline, CDR1 SNHLY and CDR2 FYNNEI. CDR3 coding DNA: TGTGCCAGCAGTGTTGTGTTGGCTGCCGCTTATAGCAATCAGCCCCAGCATTTT. Translated, it gives CASSVVLAAAYSNQPQHF.

CDR3 sequence reads: CASSLSFGDTGELFF. CDR3 in DNA: TGCGCCAGCAGCTTGAGCTTCGGGGACACCGGGGAGCTGTTTTTT. The rearrangement joins TRBV5-1 to TRBJ2-2; D might be TRBD2 (5 bases). The CDR3 has 15 residues. The V end was cut by 1 base, the J end by 3 bases, with 10 bases between. Germline V CDR1 and CDR2: SGHRS, YFSETQ.

The J gene is TRBJ1-1, the V gene TRBV7-6; D not certain. Trimming pared 4 bases from V and 0 bases from J, leaving 9 bases between. CDR1 SGHVS and CDR2 FNYEAQ come from the germline V gene. This CDR3 spans 14 amino acids. CDR3 DNA: TGTGCCAGCAGCTCTTACGCTCTGAACACTGAAGCTTTCTTT. It is translated as CASSSYALNTEAFF.

This clone was counted a single time. The genes are TRBV7-9 and TRBJ2-2, with D unresolved. The CDR3 covers 14 residues. Germline V gene data show CDR1 as SEHNR and CDR2 as FQNEAQ (reference sequence). The V and J ends lost 1 base and 7 bases respectively, with 10 bases between them. CDR3: CASSLGFDVGELFF. The CDR3 nucleotides read TGTGCCAGCAGCTTAGGGTTCGACGTCGGGGAGCTGTTTTTT.

The CDR3 loop is CASSPIPGGEKLFF. The CDR3 DNA follows: TGTGCCAGCTCACCAATCCCTGGTGGTGAAAAACTGTTTTTT. The chain carries TRBV18 and TRBJ1-4, with no clear D. The length of the CDR3 is 14 residues. V lost 2 bases and J 7 bases, leaving 11 bases between the germline ends. The germline CDR1 and CDR2 sequences are KGHSH and LQKENI.

This clone was counted between two and nine times. The rearrangement joins TRBV7-9 to TRBJ1-2; no firm D call. The germline V gene has CDR1 SEHNR and CDR2 FQNEAQ (reference sequence). This CDR3 is built from 12 residues. Trimming stripped 4 bases from V and 8 bases from J, with 11 bases between. As DNA, the CDR3 is TGTGCCAGCAGCTCGCGGACCGCGGGCTACACCTTC. Translating it yields CASSSRTAGYTF.

This chain links TRBV18 with TRBJ1-1; D gene uncertain. Per germline, CDR1 KGHSH and CDR2 LQKENI. The CDR3 runs to 15 residues. V lost 2 bases, J lost 1 base, and 11 bases lay in between. This chain's CDR3 is CASSPKEVRNTEAFF. The CDR3 coding sequence is TGTGCCAGCTCACCAAAGGAGGTTAGGAACACTGAAGCTTTCTTT. The full variable domain, in which reference TRBV18 and TRBJ1-1 provide the parts outside the CDR3, is NAGVMQNPRHLVRRRGQEARLRCSPMKGHSHVYWYRQLPEEGLKFMVYLQKENIIDESGMPKERFSAEFPKEGPSILRIQQVVRGDSAAYFCASSPKEVRNTEAFFGQGTRLTVV.